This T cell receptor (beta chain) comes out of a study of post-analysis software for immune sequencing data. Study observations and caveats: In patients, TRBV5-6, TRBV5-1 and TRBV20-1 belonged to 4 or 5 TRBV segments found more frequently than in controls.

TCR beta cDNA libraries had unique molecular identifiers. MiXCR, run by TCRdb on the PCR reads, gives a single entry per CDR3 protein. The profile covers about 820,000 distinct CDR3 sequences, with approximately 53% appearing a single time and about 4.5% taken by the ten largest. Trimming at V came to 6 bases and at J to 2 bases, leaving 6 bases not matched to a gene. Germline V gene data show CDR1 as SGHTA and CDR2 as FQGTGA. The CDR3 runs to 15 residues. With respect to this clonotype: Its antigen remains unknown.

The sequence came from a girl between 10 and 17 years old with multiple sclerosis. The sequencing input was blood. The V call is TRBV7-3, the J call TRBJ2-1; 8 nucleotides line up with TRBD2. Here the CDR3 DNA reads TGTGCCAGCAGTTCTAGCGGGCTCGCCTACAATGAGCAGTTCTTC. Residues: CASSSSGLAYNEQFF.